What follows are 32 T cell receptor beta chains derived from one specimen sequenced in a study of blood T cell repertoires in COVID-19. Produced via immunoSEQ multiplex PCR; TCRdb's table is partial and in-frame only. The sample includes about 130,000 clones, about four fifths seen only once; the top ten take about a tenth. Sequencing was carried out using peripheral blood. The receptor set was obtained from a man aged 40-50 years with active or convalescent COVID-19.

V usage is TRBV2 and J usage is TRBJ1-4; 9 positions match TRBD1. V lost 4 bases and J lost 17; bases outside the gene matches: 8. The CDR3 is 12 amino acids. Looked up from germline, CDR1 is SNHLY and CDR2 is FYNNEI. CDR3 in amino acids: CASSVGRDRVFF. Written as DNA, the CDR3 is TGTGCCAGCAGTGTGGGTAGGGACAGGGTTTTTTTT.

V usage is TRBV2 and J usage is TRBJ2-6, with TRBD1 as a possible D gene (5 bases). The germline V gene encodes CDR1 SNHLY and CDR2 FYNNEI. Trimming took 3 bases from V and 0 from J, leaving 9 bases between them. This CDR3 has 16 residues. CDR3 residues: CASSDIRVSGANVLTF. In nucleotides, the CDR3 is TGTGCCAGCAGTGATATCAGGGTCTCTGGGGCCAACGTCCTGACTTTC.

This sequence joins TRBV18 and TRBJ1-5; maybe TRBD1 (5 bases). Germline CDR1 is KGHSH and CDR2 is LQKENI. Trimming pared 6 bases from V and 7 bases from J, leaving 19 bases between. The CDR3 consists of 15 residues. The CDR3 sequence: CASSKSQVVDQPQHF. The DNA for the CDR3 is TGTGCCAGCTCGAAATCACAGGTTGTTGACCAGCCCCAGCATTTT.

In nucleotides, the CDR3 is TGTGCCAGTAGTCCGGGGACAGGGGGCGGTTTCAATCAGCCCCAGCATTTT. Translated: CASSPGTGGGFNQPQHF. The gene calls are TRBV19 and TRBJ1-5; 12 nucleotides match TRBD1. The CDR3 consists of 17 residues. CDR1 is LNHDA, CDR2 SQIVND, per germline (reference sequence). The trim removed 5 bases at V and 3 bases at J, leaving 8 bases unmatched.

This clone has more than one count but fewer than ten. This chain connects TRBV6-4 to TRBJ2-3, with D tentatively TRBD1 (5 bases). Germline V CDR1 and CDR2: MRHNA, SNTAGT. The CDR3 is 16 amino acids. V was shortened by 2 bases and J by 1 base, with 13 bases between the two germline ends. The CDR3 DNA is TGTGCCAGCAGTGACGGGGCGGACCCCGGCACAGATACGCAGTATTTT. Translating gives CASSDGADPGTDTQYF.

The rearrangement links TRBV9 to TRBJ1-2; D is possibly TRBD1 (5 bases). The CDR3 is 13 amino acids. V was clipped by 2 bases and J by 2 bases, with 7 bases between them. Germline assignment: CDR1 SGDLS and CDR2 YYNGEE. Here the CDR3 reads CASSVTENYGYTF. CDR3 nucleotide sequence: TGTGCCAGCAGCGTGACAGAAAACTATGGCTACACCTTC.

This chain connects TRBV12-5 to TRBJ2-5; 11 bases fit TRBD1. The germline V gene encodes CDR1 LGHNT and CDR2 FRNRAP. Trimming at V came to 3 bases and at J to 4 bases, leaving 4 bases not matched to a gene. The CDR3 is 15 residues long. CDR3 amino acids: CASGFGTGGSETQYF. The CDR3 nucleotides read TGTGCTAGTGGTTTTGGGACAGGGGGATCAGAGACCCAGTACTTC.

This clone has a single count. The chain links TRBV3-1 (or the pseudogene TRBV3-2) to TRBJ2-5; no reliable D call. Trimming took off 2 bases at V and 4 bases at J, with 2 bases between the two ends. Germline values: CDR1 LGHDT, CDR2 YNNKEL (reference sequence). The CDR3 contains 11 residues. The CDR3 spells CASSQRETQYF. The CDR3 DNA reads TGTGCCAGCAGCCAACGAGAGACCCAGTACTTC.

The V and J genes are TRBV18 and TRBJ2-2; 9 bases are a match to TRBD2. Germline values: CDR1 KGHSH, CDR2 LQKENI. The J segment lost 3 bases and the V segment lost 1 base, leaving 9 bases of the junction unmatched. The CDR3 loop spans 18 amino acids. The CDR3 region is CASSPRIAGAEHTGELFF. The CDR3 nucleotides are TGTGCCAGCTCACCACGCATAGCGGGGGCCGAACACACCGGGGAGCTGTTTTTT.

This chain joins TRBV29-1 and TRBJ1-2; TRBD1 matches 8 bases. V was pared by 4 bases and J by 5 bases, with 6 bases of the junction left unmatched. CDR1 is SQVTM, CDR2 ANQGSEA, per germline. CDR3 length: 13 residues. The CDR3 sequence: CSVAEGQGYGYTF. CDR3 sequence (DNA): TGCAGCGTTGCGGAAGGACAGGGTTATGGCTACACCTTC.

The V and J genes are TRBV10-1 and TRBJ2-5, with D possibly TRBD2 on 6 matching bases. Germline-derived CDR1 and CDR2 are WNHNN and SYGVQD (reference sequence). The CDR3 is 14 amino acids. V gave up 2 bases and J gave up 3 bases, with 10 bases separating them. Written as DNA, the CDR3 is TGCGCCAGCAGTGAGGGGGACTCAAAAGAGACCCAGTACTTC. Protein sequence: CASSEGDSKETQYF.

V usage is TRBV19 and J usage is TRBJ2-1, with 9 positions matching TRBD1. V lost 7 bases and J lost 4; bases outside the gene matches: 5. This CDR3 contains 14 residues. Germline CDR1 LNHDA, CDR2 SQIVND (reference sequence). The CDR3 DNA reads as TGTGCCAGTACACCGGGACAGGGATACAATGAGCAGTTCTTC. The encoded protein is CASTPGQGYNEQFF.

The J gene is TRBJ2-7, the V gene TRBV5-4; 7 nucleotides agree with TRBD2. Germline-derived CDR1 and CDR2 are SGHNT and YYREEE (reference sequence). The CDR3 length is 16 residues. The junction had 12 bases not matched to a gene; V was cut back by 1 base and J by 5 bases. The CDR3 DNA follows: TGTGCCAGCAGCTTGTCAAGGGGACTAAGGGGTGACGAGCAGTACTTC. This encodes CASSLSRGLRGDEQYF.

Turning to this clone: The sample carries other DNA sequences with the same CDR3. This sequence joins TRBV4-3 and TRBJ1-3, with TRBD1 identical over 7 bases. V was pared by 0 bases and J by 2 bases, with 1 base of the junction left unmatched. There are 15 residues in the CDR3. CDR1 is LGHNA and CDR2 is YSLEER in the germline V gene. CDR3 nucleotide sequence: TGCGCCAGCAGCCAAGAGAGGGGGCCTGGAAACACCATATATTTT. This gives the protein CASSQERGPGNTIYF.

The chain uses TRBV5-6 and TRBJ1-2, with 7 bases lining up with TRBD1. This CDR3 comprises 13 residues. The V gene's germline CDR1 is SGHDT and CDR2 YYEEEE. With V trimmed by 2 bases and J by 6 bases, 4 bases remained unmatched. In nucleotides, the CDR3 is TGTGCCAGCAGCTTCGGACAGGAGGATGGCTACACCTTC. Translation: CASSFGQEDGYTF.

This clone was observed a handful of times. CDR3 DNA sequence: TGCAGCGCCGTCGGGACAGGAGGCCAGCCCCAGCATTTT. This translates into CSAVGTGGQPQHF. The chain is built from TRBV29-1 and TRBJ1-5; 8 nucleotides line up with TRBD1. Germline CDR1 reads SQVTM; CDR2 reads ANQGSEA. The length of the CDR3 is 13 residues. J was trimmed by 7 bases and V by 7 bases; bases with no gene match: 9.

The rearrangement uses TRBV9 and TRBJ2-5; TRBD2 agrees at 14 bases. V trimming: 4 bases; J trimming: 2 bases; junction bases outside the gene matches: 10. The CDR3 is 18 residues long. Germline CDR1 SGDLS, CDR2 YYNGEE. CDR3 amino acids: CASSITGLAGGQQETQYF. The CDR3, as DNA: TGTGCCAGCAGCATAACAGGACTAGCGGGGGGCCAGCAAGAGACCCAGTACTTC.

This chain connects TRBV6-2 or TRBV6-3 to TRBJ1-1, with 8 bases lining up with TRBD1. The germline V gene encodes CDR1 MNHEY and CDR2 SVGEGT. V lost 2 bases and J lost 5; bases outside the gene matches: 16. The length of the CDR3 is 18 residues. The chain's CDR3 is CASSYVWAGGEVGTEAFF. CDR3 DNA: TGTGCCAGCAGTTACGTTTGGGCAGGGGGCGAAGTGGGGACTGAAGCTTTCTTT.

V and J are TRBV27 and TRBJ1-1; 8 nucleotides line up with TRBD1. V gave up 6 bases and J gave up 5 bases; unmatched junction bases: 8. This CDR3 has 14 amino acids. Germline CDR1 and CDR2: MNHEY and SMNVEV (reference sequence). The CDR3 coding sequence is TGTGCCAGCAGAAAACAGGGGGAGGGTACTGAAGCTTTCTTT. Translation gives CASRKQGEGTEAFF.

This clone was counted only a few times. The chain employs TRBV7-9 and TRBJ1-1; unclear D gene. Deletions cut 5 bases from V and 3 bases from J, with 7 bases between. The germline CDR1 and CDR2 sequences are SEHNR and FQNEAQ (reference sequence). The CDR3 is made up of 12 amino acids. In DNA, the CDR3 is TGTGCCAGCAGCGTCCGGGACACTGAAGCTTTCTTT. The encoded protein is CASSVRDTEAFF.

The genes are TRBV25-1 and TRBJ2-3; TRBD2 might be the D (7 bases). The CDR3 contains 14 residues. CDR1 and CDR2 (germline): MGHDK, SYGVNS. Between the trimmed V and J ends, which lost 5 bases and 5 bases, there was a span of 14 bases. DNA of the CDR3: TGTGCCAGCAGTCTGGCGGGGGCAAAAGATACGCAGTATTTT. It is translated as CASSLAGAKDTQYF.

V usage is TRBV9 and J usage is TRBJ2-3; 9 bases map to TRBD2. This CDR3 contains 19 residues. The trim removed 0 bases at V and 3 bases at J, leaving 14 bases unmatched. Germline V gives CDR1 SGDLS, CDR2 YYNGEE. Here the CDR3 reads CASSVEVWAGGHSTDTQYF. In DNA form, the CDR3 reads TGTGCCAGCAGCGTAGAGGTATGGGCGGGGGGGCATTCGACAGATACGCAGTATTTT.

The chain uses TRBV29-1 and TRBJ1-2; D is possibly TRBD1 (5 bases). V lost 3 bases and J lost 7, with 12 bases in between. Germline V CDR1 and CDR2: SQVTM, ANQGSEA. CDR3 length: 12 residues. CDR3 DNA sequence: TGCAGCGTTGAGGCGGGGACCGGTGGCTACACCTTC. Protein: CSVEAGTGGYTF.

The CDR3 protein is CASSSSGVAPDTQYF. In nucleotides, the CDR3 is TGTGCCAGTAGTTCATCAGGGGTTGCCCCAGATACGCAGTATTTT. J is TRBJ2-3 and V is TRBV19, with D perhaps matching TRBD1 (6 bases). The CDR3 runs to 15 residues. Trimming took off 5 bases at V and 4 bases at J, with 16 bases between the two ends. Germline CDR1 LNHDA, CDR2 SQIVND (reference sequence).

The chain is built from TRBV6-5 and TRBJ1-2, with a tentative D call TRBD1 (5 bases). This CDR3 contains 13 residues. CDR1 MNHEY and CDR2 SVGAGI come from the germline V gene. Trimming removed 6 bases at V and 2 bases at J, with 10 bases between. The CDR3 DNA is TGTGCCAGCAGGGTGACAGTAAACTATGGCTACACCTTC. Translated, it gives CASRVTVNYGYTF.

This clone was seen more than once but under ten times. V usage is TRBV29-1 and J usage is TRBJ2-2, with a tentative D call TRBD1 (7 bases). Germline lookup yields CDR1 SQVTM and CDR2 ANQGSEA. The CDR3 spans 13 residues. This CDR3 reads CSGGTANTGELFF. In nucleotides, the CDR3 is TGCAGTGGCGGGACAGCGAACACCGGGGAGCTGTTTTTT.

Worth noting for this clone: The same CDR3 also results from other DNA sequences found in this sample. The chain joins TRBV6-5 to TRBJ1-2, with 8 nucleotides matching TRBD1. The V gene's germline CDR1 is MNHEY and CDR2 SVGAGI. There are 13 residues in the CDR3. Trimming cost V 6 bases and J 5 bases; bases outside gene matches: 5. The CDR3, as DNA: TGTGCCAGCAGGACAGGGGAAGGTTATGGCTACACCTTC. Amino acid sequence: CASRTGEGYGYTF.

The rearrangement joins TRBV7-2 to TRBJ2-3; 8 bases line up with TRBD2. Trimming at V came to 4 bases and at J to 1 base, leaving 7 bases not matched to a gene. This CDR3 has 16 residues. The germline V gene has CDR1 SGHTA and CDR2 FQGNSA. This CDR3 reads CASSSRTSSGTDTQYF. In DNA, the CDR3 is TGTGCCAGCAGCTCCCGGACTAGCTCTGGCACAGATACGCAGTATTTT. The full variable domain, in which reference TRBV7-2 and TRBJ2-3 provide the parts outside the CDR3, is GAGVSQSPSNKVTEKGKDVELRCDPISGHTALYWYRQSLGQGLEFLIYFQGNSAPDKSGLPSDRFSAERTGGSVSTLTIQRTQQEDSAVYLCASSSRTSSGTDTQYFGPGTRLTVL.

The chain recombines TRBV3-1 (or the pseudogene TRBV3-2) with TRBJ2-2, with a possible D match to TRBD2 (5 bases). With 5 bases removed from V and 5 bases from J, the gap between germline ends came to 12 bases. The germline CDR1 and CDR2 sequences are LGHDT and YNNKEL (reference sequence). This CDR3 is 14 amino acids long. The chain's CDR3 is CASSGRRGTGELFF. The CDR3 bases are TGTGCCAGCAGCGGACGACGGGGAACCGGGGAGCTGTTTTTT.

This chain connects TRBV7-9 to TRBJ1-1; 7 bases fit TRBD1. V was pared by 5 bases and J by 5 bases, with 23 bases of the junction left unmatched. The CDR3 contains 19 residues. Germline V gene data show CDR1 as SEHNR and CDR2 as FQNEAQ (reference sequence). This CDR3 reads CASSLQRPAGGRGQTEAFF. The DNA for the CDR3 is TGTGCCAGCAGCCTTCAACGTCCCGCGGGGGGAAGGGGGCAAACTGAAGCTTTCTTT. Filled out from reference TRBV7-9 and TRBJ1-1, the complete variable domain reads DTGVSQNPRHKITKRGQNVTFRCDPISEHNRLYWYRQTLGQGPEFLTYFQNEAQLEKSRLLSDRFSAERPKGSFSTLEIQRTEQGDSAMYLCASSLQRPAGGRGQTEAFFGQGTRLTVV.

The chain links TRBV3-1 (or the pseudogene TRBV3-2) to TRBJ1-3; 7 bases line up with TRBD1. Germline V gene data show CDR1 as LGHDT and CDR2 as YNNKEL (reference sequence). Trimming at V came to 3 bases and at J to 2 bases, leaving 4 bases not matched to a gene. The CDR3 spans 15 residues. The CDR3 nucleotides read TGTGCCAGCAGCCACCTGGGACAGACTGGAAACACCATATATTTT. Protein sequence: CASSHLGQTGNTIYF.

The rearrangement links TRBV29-1 to TRBJ1-5; no clear D. Trimming stripped 6 bases from V and 1 base from J, with 16 bases between. The CDR3 totals 15 residues. Germline CDR1 is SQVTM and CDR2 is ANQGSEA. This CDR3 reads CSVTLSEESNQPQHF. CDR3 in DNA: TGCAGCGTGACACTCTCGGAGGAAAGCAATCAGCCCCAGCATTTT.